This T cell receptor (beta chain) was sequenced in a study of graft-versus-host responses after intestinal transplantation. V gave up 1 base and J gave up 1 base, with 7 bases separating them. Germline lookup yields CDR1 SGHVS and CDR2 FQNEAQ. The CDR3 is made up of 14 amino acids. Sequencing used immunoSEQ multiplex PCR; TCRdb keeps in-frame clones, though not all of them. Of roughly 89,000 clones listed, approximately 90% are singletons. Note on this clone: What it binds is unknown.

This chain links TRBV7-8 with TRBJ1-1; D is perhaps TRBD1 (6 bases). This TCR was recovered from a human donor who received an intestinal transplant. Sequencing used unstimulated CD4+ T cells sorted from spleen or lymph node cells, obtained before intestinal transplant. CDR3 bases: TGTGCCAGCAGCTTAGGACAGGCGAACACTGAAGCTTTCTTT. Protein product: CASSLGQANTEAFF.